This TCR beta chain was recovered during a study of CD8+ T cells in alopecia areata (dated by TCRdb to 2017 to 2018). Study-level background: The treated patients, all with moderate-to-severe alopecia areata, were enrolled in an open-label pilot trial of oral tofacitinib given at 5 to 10 mg twice daily. Human TCRbeta sequencing covered scalp tissue and sorted CD4+ and CD8+ peripheral blood T cells from patchy and totalis/universalis alopecia areata patients and healthy controls. Disease severity in treated patients was measured with the SALT score, which quantifies the percentage of affected scalp surface area. Biopsies were taken from tofacitinib-treated patients at baseline and again at 4 and 24 weeks into treatment, and several of those patients also had a later scalp biopsy. RNA came from the PAXgene miRNA kit for fixed scalp, the miRNeasy kit for PBMCs, and the RNeasy kit for mouse skin. Tofacitinib was administered for 6 to 18 months, and 6 months of follow-up off drug were then conducted to assess delayed response and recurrence. immunoSEQ multiplex PCR using 35 Vbeta forward primers and 13 Jbeta reverse primers was used to amplify TCRbeta CDR3 regions. The study used high-throughput TCRbeta sequencing to examine T cell clonal expansion in alopecia areata, in both the C3H/HeJ mouse model and human patients. Clonality in the scalp was compared among normal scalp (n=4), patchy alopecia areata scalp (n=8), and alopecia totalis/universalis scalp (n=8). The research as a whole found: During tofacitinib treatment, many expanded lesional clones remained in scalp and blood, and this persistence may partly explain relapse after treatment is stopped. Resident alphabeta T cells in normal human skin are also sequenced, complicating scalp TCR repertoire analysis, unlike mouse skin dominated by gammadelta T cells. Shared TCR sequences between patients were less evident than in mice, which may be partly attributable to HLA diversity in the patient population. The treated cohort was small, with a single nonresponder, so links between baseline CD8+ expansion and response need larger studies. Lesional scalp, especially in alopecia totalis/universalis, showed higher clonality and more expanded CD8+ clones than normal scalp, suggesting antigenic drive. Scalp clonality and the number of expanded CD8+ clones among the top 100 scalp clones were significantly decreased by tofacitinib.

The protocol used for the library was the immunoSEQ multiplex PCR assay. To provide template for TCR sequencing, every sample had RNA extracted and reverse transcribed into cDNA. First-strand cDNA was synthesized with SuperScript III using a 2:1 mix of oligo-dT and random hexamers. A synthetic immune receptor repertoire was used to measure amplification bias, and any remaining bias was corrected computationally. The paper's data handling went like this. After raw reads were preprocessed to remove errors, the CDR3 was defined following IMGT conventions as running from the conserved cysteine to phenylalanine. Clonality was computed as 1 minus the Shannon entropy, with the entropy normalized by log2 of the number of productive unique TCRs. Scalp TCRbeta sequences were cross-referenced with sorted blood CD4 and CD8 repertoires so that the CD4 or CD8 identity of scalp clones could be inferred. TCRdb took this table from immuneACCESS and kept in-frame rearrangements with V and J called. Such tables lack part of the clones; where checked against another copy, unresolved V genes explain under half of the gap, and the rest is unexplained. V and J calls and clone size are those listed in that table; D and trimming were worked out from the DNA. The sample includes roughly 120,000 clones, with about 50% observed a single time. The ten largest clones add up to about 0.5% of the sample.

The intended sense of this specimen's time point label: 4 weeks on oral tofacitinib. In the paper's terms, the treatment or condition label means: oral pan-JAK inhibitor, 5-10 mg twice daily. From alopecia areata patients, peripheral blood was collected along with lesional scalp punch biopsies. After PBMCs were isolated by density centrifugation and stained for CD3, CD4 and CD8, a FACSAria was used to sort CD4+ and CD8+ T cells. About this clone: No antigen is known for it. It has no much larger one-base neighbor in the sample; base qualities were not kept.

The germline V gene (reference sequence) sets CDR1 to GTSNPN and CDR2 to SVGIG. CDR3 length: 15 amino acids, cysteine to phenylalanine. Solely the CDR3 DNA is kept, with 45 bases framed from the first base. Trimming takes 5 bases from V and 3 bases from J, and the germline ends sit 14 bases apart. The V gene is TRBV30 and the J gene is TRBJ2-6, with TRBD1 as a weak D call on 6 bases. The material sequenced was CD4+ T cells sorted from blood, taken at week 4, from a patient treated with tofacitinib. This sequence originates from a human donor with alopecia areata. The sequence in DNA is TGTGCCTGGGACAGGCGGCGTGGTGGGGCCAACGTCCTGACTTTC. Its translation is CAWDRRRGGANVLTF.